This TCR beta chain came from a study of T cell responses to AZD1222 COVID-19 vaccine. Germline V gene data show CDR1 as LGHNA and CDR2 as YSLEER. Trimming took off 0 bases at V and 6 bases at J, with 11 bases between the two ends. The CDR3 sequence is 15 residues long. Study-wide points: The study found Spike-specific TCR breadth and depth rose after two AZD1222 doses. Dominant CD4 TCR responses targeted spike regions 160-218 and 743-854. The study sampled repertoires only after the peak T cell response.

Some clones are missing from TCRdb's copy, which holds only in-frame ones; the method was immunoSEQ multiplex PCR. The top ten clones hold 6% to 7% of a sample with some 140,000 clones, 90% to 95% of them seen once. Second-dose intervals of approximately 4 or approximately 12 weeks were pooled. As to this clone: No antigen is known for it.

The J gene is TRBJ2-2, the V gene TRBV4-3; D is unresolved. The starting material was peripheral blood, obtained 28 days after the second AZD1222 dose. The TCR was taken from an adult who received the AZD1222 COVID-19 vaccine. CDR3 sequence reads: CASSQEPLGSGELFF. The DNA for the CDR3 is TGCGCCAGCAGCCAAGAGCCCCTGGGGTCCGGGGAGCTGTTTTTT.